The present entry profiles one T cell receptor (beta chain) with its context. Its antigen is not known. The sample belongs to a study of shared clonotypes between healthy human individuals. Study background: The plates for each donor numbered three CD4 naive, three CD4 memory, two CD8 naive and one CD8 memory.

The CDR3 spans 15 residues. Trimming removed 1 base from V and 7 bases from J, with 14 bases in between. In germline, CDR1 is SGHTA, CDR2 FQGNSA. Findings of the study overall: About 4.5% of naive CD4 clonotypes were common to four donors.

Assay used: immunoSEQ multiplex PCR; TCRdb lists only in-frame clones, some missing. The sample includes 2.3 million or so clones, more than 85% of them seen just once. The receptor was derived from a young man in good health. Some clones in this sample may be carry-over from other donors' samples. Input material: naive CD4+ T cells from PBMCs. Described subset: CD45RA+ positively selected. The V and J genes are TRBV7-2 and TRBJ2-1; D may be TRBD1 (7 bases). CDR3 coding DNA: TGTGCCAGCAGCTTAGGCGGGACAGCAAAAAATGAGCAGTTCTTC. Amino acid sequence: CASSLGGTAKNEQFF.